This entry concerns a single T cell receptor beta chain. This sample was taken from a study of T cell responses to AZD1222 COVID-19 vaccine. Assay: immunoSEQ multiplex PCR; the TCRdb copy retains only in-frame clones and omits some. Here the sample spans under 300,000 clones, approximately 95% being singletons. The germline CDR1 and CDR2 sequences are MNHEY and SMNVEV (reference sequence). CDR3 size: 15 residues. V gave up 5 bases and J gave up 0 bases, with 13 bases separating them. The chain employs TRBV27 and TRBJ1-2, with D perhaps TRBD1 (5 bases). The sequencing used peripheral blood, collected on day 0 of AZD1222 vaccination. This clonotype was obtained from an adult in good health. CDR3 amino acids: CASSLYSGPNYGYTF. Here the CDR3 DNA reads TGTGCCAGCAGTCTGTACTCGGGGCCTAACTATGGCTACACCTTC.